This paragraph reports one TCR beta chain. Its matching antigen is unknown. This CDR3 contains 14 residues. The V gene lost 0 bases and the J gene lost 2 bases, with 9 bases spanning the gap. The germline V gene encodes CDR1 SGHRS and CDR2 YFSETQ. The data originate from a study of cytomegalovirus exposure and HLA in healthy donors. Study-level background: Of several hundred genotyped donors, approximately 84% clustered with self-reported Caucasian donors.

The primer mix had 60 Vbeta and 13 Jbeta primers. The assay was immunoSEQ multiplex PCR, and TCRdb's table has in-frame clones only and misses some. Among fewer than 250,000 clones listed, around 78% were seen once. Overall study results and limits: Researchers catalogued roughly 150 TCR beta chains as cytomegalovirus-associated. Earlier findings revealed that most TCR beta V segments proved productive either about 87% or about 30% of the time. Available immune exposure information covered CMV serostatus only.

The rearrangement uses TRBV5-1 and TRBJ2-7; the D gene is possibly TRBD2 (6 bases). Sequenced material: PBMCs. The source of this sequence is a woman younger than 45 in good health and CMV-seropositive. CDR3 region: CASSLAGVTYEQYF. The CDR3 nucleotides read TGCGCCAGCAGCTTGGCGGGGGTGACCTACGAGCAGTACTTC.